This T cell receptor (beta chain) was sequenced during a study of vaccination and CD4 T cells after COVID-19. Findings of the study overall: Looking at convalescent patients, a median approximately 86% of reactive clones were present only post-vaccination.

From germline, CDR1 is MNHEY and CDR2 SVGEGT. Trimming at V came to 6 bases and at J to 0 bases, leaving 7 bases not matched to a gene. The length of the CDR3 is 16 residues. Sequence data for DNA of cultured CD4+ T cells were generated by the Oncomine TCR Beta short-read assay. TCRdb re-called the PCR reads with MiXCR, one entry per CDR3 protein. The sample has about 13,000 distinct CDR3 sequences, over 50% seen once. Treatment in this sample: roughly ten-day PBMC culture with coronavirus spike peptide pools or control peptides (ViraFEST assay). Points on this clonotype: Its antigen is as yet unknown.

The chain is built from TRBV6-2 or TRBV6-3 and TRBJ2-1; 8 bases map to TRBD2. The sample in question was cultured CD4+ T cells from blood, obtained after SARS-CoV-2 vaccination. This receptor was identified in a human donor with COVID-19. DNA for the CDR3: TGTGCCAGCAGGAGTAGCGGGGCCATCTCCTACAATGAGCAGTTCTTC. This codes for CASRSSGAISYNEQFF.